This TCR beta chain was captured by sequencing in a study of Graves' ophthalmopathy and Graves' hyperthyroidism. Study-wide context: Hyperthyroidism was considered stable when no ophthalmopathy appeared within 18 months of follow-up.

Whole-study findings and limits: The majority of expanded thyroid clonotypes above 0.001 frequency also occurred in blood. At around 68% sensitivity and approximately 74% specificity, the model predicted progression of the ophthalmopathy.

The sequenced template was RNA, covering the TCR beta CDR3 region. HTBI primers served in a first-round RT-PCR, which a second-round multiplex PCR followed. TCRdb re-analysed the multiplex PCR reads in MiXCR, keeping a single row per CDR3 protein. The sample lists about 1.2 million distinct CDR3 sequences, about 38% occurring once. Ages of hyperthyroidism patients ran from 18 to 65, and their diagnoses were new, under 2 months' duration. This clonotype was recorded at least ten times. As yet, its antigen is unknown. The receptor was derived from an adult man with Graves' hyperthyroidism. Sequenced: peripheral blood or thyroid tissue (not recorded which).

This CDR3 is CASSQVGWTEAFF. The CDR3 DNA follows: TGTGCCAGCAGCCAGGTAGGGTGGACTGAAGCTTTCTTT. The chain joins TRBV14 to TRBJ1-1; no clear D. CDR1 is SGHDN and CDR2 is FVKESK in the germline V gene. The V gene lost 3 bases and the J gene lost 5 bases, with 10 bases spanning the gap. The length of the CDR3 is 13 residues.